Sequencing of this T cell receptor (beta chain) was carried out in a study of blood T cell repertoires in COVID-19. Overall study: Acute-phase and convalescent COVID-19 samples originated in the United States, Italy and Spain.

Per the germline V gene, CDR1 is MDHEN and CDR2 is SYDVKM. This CDR3 region has 16 residues. V was shortened by 3 bases and J by 0 bases, with 9 bases between the two germline ends. As originally analysed: For nucleated cells, counts were estimated from reference gene primer amplification. Libraries were prepared by immunoSEQ multiplex PCR; TCRdb keeps only in-frame clonotypes and omits some of them. For V, J and clone size, that table is used; D and trimming come from the DNA. The sample has some 80,000 clones, roughly four fifths seen once. This clone was seen a few times. This specimen includes other DNA sequences encoding the same CDR3.

This TCR derives from a human donor in a cohort sampled during active COVID-19. Sequenced material: peripheral blood. The chain employs TRBV28 and TRBJ2-6, with a tentative D call TRBD2 (6 bases). The CDR3 region has the DNA TGTGCCAGCAGTTTGGGGCGGGACTCTGGGGCCAACGTCCTGACTTTC. Translating it yields CASSLGRDSGANVLTF. Supplemented by reference TRBV28 and TRBJ2-6, the full variable domain reads DVKVTQSSRYLVKRTGEKVFLECVQDMDHENMFWYRQDPGLGLRLIYFSYDVKMKEKGDIPEGYSVSREKKERFSLILESASTNQTSMYLCASSLGRDSGANVLTFGAGSRLTVL.